The sequence of this T cell receptor (beta chain) was determined in a study of cytomegalovirus exposure and HLA in healthy donors. It was the approximately 110-subject validation cohort, separate from the approximately 700-subject first cohort, to which the donors belonged. Using immunoSEQ multiplex PCR, the repertoire was profiled, and TCRdb retains in-frame clones only, with some absent. The sample shows 200,000 to 250,000 clones, around four fifths of them seen only once. The CDR3 is 15 residues long. With 4 bases removed from V and 1 base from J, the gap between germline ends came to 12 bases. The germline V gene encodes CDR1 KGHSH and CDR2 LQKENI. General study results and limits: Rare TCR sequences predominated, though certain public TCRs were found in many donors. Under in vitro conditions, three CMV-associated chains were confirmed as specific for CMV antigens.

On this clone itself: Antigen: not known.

This sequence originates from a woman aged 25 to 39 in good health and CMV-seropositive. The sample taken for sequencing was PBMCs. The chain uses TRBV18 and TRBJ2-3; tentatively, D is TRBD1 (6 bases). Here the CDR3 reads CASSRSRQGTDTQYF. DNA of the CDR3: TGTGCCAGCTCACGATCGAGACAGGGCACAGATACGCAGTATTTT.